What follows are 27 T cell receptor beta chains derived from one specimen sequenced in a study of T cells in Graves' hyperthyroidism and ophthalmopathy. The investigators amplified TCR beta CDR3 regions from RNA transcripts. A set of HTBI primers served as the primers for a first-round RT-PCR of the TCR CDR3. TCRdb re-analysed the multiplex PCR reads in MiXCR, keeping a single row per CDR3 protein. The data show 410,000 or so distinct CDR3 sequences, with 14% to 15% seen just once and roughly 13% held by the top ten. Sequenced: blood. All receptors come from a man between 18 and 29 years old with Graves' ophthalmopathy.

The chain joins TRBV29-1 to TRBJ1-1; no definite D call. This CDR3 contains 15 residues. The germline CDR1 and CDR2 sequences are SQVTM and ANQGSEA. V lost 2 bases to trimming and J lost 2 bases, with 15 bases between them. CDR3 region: CSVEHVGLLNTEAFF. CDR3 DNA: TGCAGCGTTGAACACGTGGGTCTCCTAAACACTGAAGCTTTCTTT.

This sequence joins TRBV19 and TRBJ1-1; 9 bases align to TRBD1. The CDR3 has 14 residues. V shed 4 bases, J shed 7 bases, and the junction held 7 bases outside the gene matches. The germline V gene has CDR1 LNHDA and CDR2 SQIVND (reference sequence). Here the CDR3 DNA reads TGTGCCAGTAGTACCCTTGGGGGACAGGGTGAAGCTTTCTTT. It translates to CASSTLGGQGEAFF. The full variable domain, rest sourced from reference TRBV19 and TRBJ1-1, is DGGITQSPKYLFRKEGQNVTLSCEQNLNHDAMYWYRQDPGQGLRLIYYSQIVNDFQKGDIAEGYSVSREKKESFPLTVTSAQKNPTAFYLCASSTLGGQGEAFFGQGTRLTVV.

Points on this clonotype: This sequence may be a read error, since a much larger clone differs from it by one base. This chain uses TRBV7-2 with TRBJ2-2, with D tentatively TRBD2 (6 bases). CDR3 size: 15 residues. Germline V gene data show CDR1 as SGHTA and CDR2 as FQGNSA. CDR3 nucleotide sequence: TGTGCCAGCAGCAGCAGGGACCTTAACACCGGGGGGCTGTTTTTT. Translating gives CASSSRDLNTGGLFF. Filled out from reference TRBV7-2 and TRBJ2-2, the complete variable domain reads GAGVSQSPSNKVTEKGKDVELRCDPISGHTALYWYRQSLGQGLEFLIYFQGNSAPDKSGLPSDRFSAERTGGSVSTLTIQRTQQEDSAVYLCASSSRDLNTGGLFFGEGSRLTVL.

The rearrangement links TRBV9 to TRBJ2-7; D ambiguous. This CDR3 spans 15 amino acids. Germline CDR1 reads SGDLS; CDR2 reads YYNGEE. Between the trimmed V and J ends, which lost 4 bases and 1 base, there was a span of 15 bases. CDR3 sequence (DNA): TGTGCCAGCAGCCCTCACAGTGGTGCGTCCTACGAGCAGTACTTC. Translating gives CASSPHSGASYEQYF.

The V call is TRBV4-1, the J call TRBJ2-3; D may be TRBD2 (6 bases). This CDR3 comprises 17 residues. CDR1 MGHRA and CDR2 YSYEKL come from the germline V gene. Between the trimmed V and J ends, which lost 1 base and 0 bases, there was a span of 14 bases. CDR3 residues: CASSQVWVGTSTDTQYF. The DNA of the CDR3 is TGCGCCAGCAGCCAAGTATGGGTCGGGACTAGCACAGATACGCAGTATTTT.

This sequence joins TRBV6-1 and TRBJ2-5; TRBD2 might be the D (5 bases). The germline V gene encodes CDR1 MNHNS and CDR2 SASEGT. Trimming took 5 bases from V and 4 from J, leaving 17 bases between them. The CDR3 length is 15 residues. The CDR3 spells CASSQGGSTSETQYF. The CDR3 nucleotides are TGTGCCAGCAGTCAAGGAGGCTCCACGTCAGAGACCCAGTACTTC.

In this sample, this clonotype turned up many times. CDR3 in amino acids: CATSRGLVWNTEAFF. CDR3 nucleotide sequence: TGTGCCACCAGCAGAGGTTTAGTCTGGAACACTGAAGCTTTCTTT. The J gene is TRBJ1-1, the V gene TRBV15; D gene uncertain. This CDR3 region has 15 residues. Per the germline V gene, CDR1 is LNHNV and CDR2 is YYDKDF (reference sequence). V was shortened by 1 base and J by 1 base, with 10 bases between the two germline ends.

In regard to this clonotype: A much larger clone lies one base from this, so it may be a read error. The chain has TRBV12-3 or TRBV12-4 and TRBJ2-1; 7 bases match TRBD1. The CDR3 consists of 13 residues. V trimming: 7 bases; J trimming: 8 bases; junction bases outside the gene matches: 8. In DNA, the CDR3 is TGTGCCAGCAATCCCGGGACAGCGGATGAGCAGTTCTTC. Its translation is CASNPGTADEQFF.

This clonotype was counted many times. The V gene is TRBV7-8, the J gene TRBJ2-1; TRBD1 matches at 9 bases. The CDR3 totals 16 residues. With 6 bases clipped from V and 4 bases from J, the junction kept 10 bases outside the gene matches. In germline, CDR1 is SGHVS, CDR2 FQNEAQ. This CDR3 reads CASRSPWGQGYNEQFF. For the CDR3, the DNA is TGTGCCAGCAGATCTCCTTGGGGACAGGGTTACAATGAGCAGTTCTTC.

This CDR3 is CASSELEEQYF. The CDR3 DNA reads TGTGCCAGCAGTGAACTGGAAGAGCAGTACTTC. The V and J genes are TRBV2 and TRBJ2-7; D is undetermined. Germline loops: CDR1 SNHLY, CDR2 FYNNEI. The CDR3 consists of 11 residues. V was pared by 2 bases and J by 7 bases, with 6 bases between.

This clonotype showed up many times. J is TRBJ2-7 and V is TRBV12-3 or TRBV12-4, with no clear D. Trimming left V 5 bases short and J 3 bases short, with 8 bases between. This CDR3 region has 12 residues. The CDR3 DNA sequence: TGTGCCAGCAGTAACAACAACTACGAGCAGTACTTC. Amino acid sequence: CASSNNNYEQYF.

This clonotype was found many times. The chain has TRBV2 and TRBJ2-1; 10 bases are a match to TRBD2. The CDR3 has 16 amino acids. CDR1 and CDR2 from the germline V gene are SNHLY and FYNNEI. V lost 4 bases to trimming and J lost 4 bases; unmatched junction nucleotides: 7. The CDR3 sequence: CASSGDSLAGYNEQFF. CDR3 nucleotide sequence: TGTGCCAGCAGTGGGGACTCACTAGCGGGATACAATGAGCAGTTCTTC.

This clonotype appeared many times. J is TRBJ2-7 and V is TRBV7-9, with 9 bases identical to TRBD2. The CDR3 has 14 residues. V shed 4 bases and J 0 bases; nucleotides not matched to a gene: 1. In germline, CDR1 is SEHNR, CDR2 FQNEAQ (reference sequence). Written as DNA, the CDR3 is TGTGCCAGCAGCTCTAGCGGGAACTCCTACGAGCAGTACTTC. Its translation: CASSSSGNSYEQYF.

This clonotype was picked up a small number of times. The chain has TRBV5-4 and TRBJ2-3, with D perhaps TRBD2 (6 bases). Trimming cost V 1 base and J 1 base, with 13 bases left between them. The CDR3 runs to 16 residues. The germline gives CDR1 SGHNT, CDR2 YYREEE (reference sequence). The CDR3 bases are TGTGCCAGCAGCTTGATCGCGGGGCGCGGCACAGATACGCAGTATTTT. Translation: CASSLIAGRGTDTQYF.

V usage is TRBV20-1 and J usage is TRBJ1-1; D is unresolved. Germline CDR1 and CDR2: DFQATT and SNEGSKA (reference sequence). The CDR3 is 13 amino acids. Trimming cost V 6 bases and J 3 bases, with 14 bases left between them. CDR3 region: CSAKTPGYTEAFF. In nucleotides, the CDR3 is TGCAGTGCGAAGACACCTGGTTACACTGAAGCTTTCTTT.

The CDR3 nucleotides read TGTGCCAGCAGTCACGACCGGACTAGCGGGAGTAAAAACACCGGGGAGCTGTTTTTT. This sequence encodes CASSHDRTSGSKNTGELFF. The chain carries TRBV6-1 and TRBJ2-2; 13 nucleotides align to TRBD2. CDR3 length: 19 amino acids. Unmatched junction bases numbered 11, after V lost 5 bases and J lost 2 bases. The germline V gene has CDR1 MNHNS and CDR2 SASEGT.

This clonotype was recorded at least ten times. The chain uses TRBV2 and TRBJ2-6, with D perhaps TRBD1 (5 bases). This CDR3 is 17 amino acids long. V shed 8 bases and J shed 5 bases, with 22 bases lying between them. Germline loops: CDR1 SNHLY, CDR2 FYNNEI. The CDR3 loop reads CASGVGRAPSRANVLTF. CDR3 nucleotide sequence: TGTGCCAGCGGAGTTGGCAGGGCACCCTCCCGGGCCAACGTCCTGACTTTC.

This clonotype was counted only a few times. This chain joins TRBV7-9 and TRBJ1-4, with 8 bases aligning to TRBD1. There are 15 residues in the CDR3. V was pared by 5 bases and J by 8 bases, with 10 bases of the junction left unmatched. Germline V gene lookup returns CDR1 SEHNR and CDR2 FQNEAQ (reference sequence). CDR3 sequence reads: CASSAGQGKNEKLFF. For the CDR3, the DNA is TGTGCCAGCAGCGCAGGACAGGGAAAGAACGAAAAACTGTTTTTT.

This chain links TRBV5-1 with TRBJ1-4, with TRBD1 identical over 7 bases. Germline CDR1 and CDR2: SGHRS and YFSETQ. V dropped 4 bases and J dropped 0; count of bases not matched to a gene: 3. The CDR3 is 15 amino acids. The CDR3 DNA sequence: TGCGCCAGCAGCATGGGACAGCCAACTAATGAAAAACTGTTTTTT. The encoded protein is CASSMGQPTNEKLFF.

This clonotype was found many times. The CDR3 protein is CASSYQSTGYRPYGYTF. CDR3 nucleotide sequence: TGTGCCAGCAGTTACCAATCGACAGGGTATCGGCCGTATGGCTACACCTTC. The V gene is TRBV6-5, the J gene TRBJ1-2, with 7 positions matching TRBD1. V dropped 2 bases and J dropped 5; count of bases not matched to a gene: 14. The V gene's germline CDR1 is MNHEY and CDR2 SVGAGI. There are 17 residues in the CDR3.

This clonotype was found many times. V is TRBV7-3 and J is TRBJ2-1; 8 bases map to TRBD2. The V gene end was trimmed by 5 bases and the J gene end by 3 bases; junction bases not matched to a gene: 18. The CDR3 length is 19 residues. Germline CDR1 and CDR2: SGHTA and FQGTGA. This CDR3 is CASSRLAGRGRAVYNEQFF. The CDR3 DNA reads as TGTGCCAGCAGCCGCCTAGCGGGTCGAGGGAGGGCTGTCTACAATGAGCAGTTCTTC. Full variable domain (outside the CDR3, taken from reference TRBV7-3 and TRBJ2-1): GAGVSQTPSNKVTEKGKYVELRCDPISGHTALYWYRQSLGQGPEFLIYFQGTGAADDSGLPNDRFFAVRPEGSVSTLKIQRTERGDSAVYLCASSRLAGRGRAVYNEQFFGPGTRLTVL.

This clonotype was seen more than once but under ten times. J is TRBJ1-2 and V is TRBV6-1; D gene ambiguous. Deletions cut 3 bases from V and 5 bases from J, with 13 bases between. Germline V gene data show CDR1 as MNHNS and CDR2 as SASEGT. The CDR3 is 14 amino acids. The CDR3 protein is CASSEAGPKYGYTF. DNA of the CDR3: TGTGCCAGCAGTGAGGCTGGACCGAAATATGGCTACACCTTC.

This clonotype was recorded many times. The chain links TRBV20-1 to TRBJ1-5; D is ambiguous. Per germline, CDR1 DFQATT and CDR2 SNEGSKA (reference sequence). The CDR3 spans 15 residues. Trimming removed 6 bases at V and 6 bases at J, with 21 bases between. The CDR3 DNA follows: TGCAGTGCCCGTCTGGCACAGAAGGTAACTCAGCCCCAGCATTTT. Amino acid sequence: CSARLAQKVTQPQHF.

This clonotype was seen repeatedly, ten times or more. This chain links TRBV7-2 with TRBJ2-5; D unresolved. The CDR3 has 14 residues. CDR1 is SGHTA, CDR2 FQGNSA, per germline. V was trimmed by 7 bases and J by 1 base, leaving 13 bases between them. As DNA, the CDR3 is TGTGCCAGCAACCAATTGGGCCCCCAAGAGACCCAGTACTTC. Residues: CASNQLGPQETQYF.

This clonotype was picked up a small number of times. The chain's CDR3 is CASSGGQLGRIETQYF. The CDR3 region has the DNA TGTGCCAGCAGCGGGGGGCAACTAGGGCGGATAGAGACCCAGTACTTC. The gene calls are TRBV5-5 and TRBJ2-5; TRBD1 or TRBD2 may be the D gene (6 bases each). Trimming took 4 bases from V and 4 from J, leaving 20 bases between them. The CDR3 contains 16 residues. Germline V gene lookup returns CDR1 SGHKS and CDR2 YYEKEE (reference sequence).

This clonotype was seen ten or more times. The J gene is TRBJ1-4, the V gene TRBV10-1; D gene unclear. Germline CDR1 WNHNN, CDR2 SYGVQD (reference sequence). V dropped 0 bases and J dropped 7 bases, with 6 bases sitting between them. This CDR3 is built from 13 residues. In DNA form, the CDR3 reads TGCGCCAGCAGTGAGTCCTACTCTGAAAAACTGTTTTTT. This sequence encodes CASSESYSEKLFF.

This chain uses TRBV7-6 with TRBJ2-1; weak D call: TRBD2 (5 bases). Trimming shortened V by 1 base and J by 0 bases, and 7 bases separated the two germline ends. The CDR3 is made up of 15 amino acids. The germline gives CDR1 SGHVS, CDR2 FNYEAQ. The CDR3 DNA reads TGTGCCAGCAGCTTAGACCGGGACTCCTACAATGAGCAGTTCTTC. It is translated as CASSLDRDSYNEQFF. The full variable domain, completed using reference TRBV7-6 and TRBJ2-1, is GAGVSQSPRYKVTKRGQDVALRCDPISGHVSLYWYRQALGQGPEFLTYFNYEAQQDKSGLPNDRFSAERPEGSISTLTIQRTEQRDSAMYRCASSLDRDSYNEQFFGPGTRLTVL.